This T cell receptor (beta chain) was identified during a study of blood T cell repertoires in COVID-19. Study-wide background: Donors in the United States, Italy and Spain gave samples during acute or convalescent COVID-19. T cells, B-cell-depleted T cells, or PBMCs provided the cDNA or gDNA that served as material.

Looked up from germline, CDR1 is DFQATT and CDR2 is SNEGSKA (reference sequence). This CDR3 spans 11 amino acids. As originally analysed: How many nucleated cells were present was estimated from reference gene primer amplification. Profiling relied on immunoSEQ multiplex PCR, and the TCRdb table lists in-frame clones only, not all of them. V and J calls and clone size are copied from that table; D and trimming were computed from the DNA. The sample carries tens of thousands of clones, 88% recorded once. The origin of this receptor is a human donor in a cohort sampled during active COVID-19. Sequences were obtained from peripheral blood. This chain uses TRBV20-1 with TRBJ1-1; possible D gene TRBD1, 6 bases. CDR3: CRADRNTEAFF. As DNA, the CDR3 is TGCAGGGCGGACAGGAACACTGAAGCTTTCTTT.